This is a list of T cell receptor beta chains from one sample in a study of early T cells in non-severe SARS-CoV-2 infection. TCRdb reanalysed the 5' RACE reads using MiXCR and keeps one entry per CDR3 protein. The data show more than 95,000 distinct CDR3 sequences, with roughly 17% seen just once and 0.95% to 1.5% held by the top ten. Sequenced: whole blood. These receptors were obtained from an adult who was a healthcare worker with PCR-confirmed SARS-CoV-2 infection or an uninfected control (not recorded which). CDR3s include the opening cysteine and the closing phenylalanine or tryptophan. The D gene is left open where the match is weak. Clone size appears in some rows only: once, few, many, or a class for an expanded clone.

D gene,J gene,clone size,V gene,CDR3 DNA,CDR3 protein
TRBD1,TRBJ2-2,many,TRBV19,TGTGCCAGTAGTCCGGGACAGACCACCGGGGAGCTGTTTTTT,CASSPGQTTGELFF
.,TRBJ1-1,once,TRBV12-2,TGTGCAAGTCGTCTCCCCCAGGGAACGGACACTGAAGCTTTCTTT,CASRLPQGTDTEAFF
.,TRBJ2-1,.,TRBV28,TGTGCCAGCCGCTCTTCCTATGAGCAGTTCTTC,CASRSSYEQFF
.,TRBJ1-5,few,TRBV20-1,TGCAGTGCTATACAAGGGGGAGATAGCAATCAGCCCCAGCATTTT,CSAIQGGDSNQPQHF
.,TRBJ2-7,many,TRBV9,TGTGCCAGCAGCGGACCTCAGGGGAGCGGAAACGAGCAGTACTTC,CASSGPQGSGNEQYF
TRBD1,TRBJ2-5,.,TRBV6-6,TGTGCCAGCAGTTCCCGGGACAGGGGAGAAGAGACCCAGTACTTC,CASSSRDRGEETQYF
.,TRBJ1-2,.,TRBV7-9,TGTGCCAGCAGTGAACCCTCCTATGGCTACACCTTC,CASSEPSYGYTF
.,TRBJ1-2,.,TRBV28,TGTGCCAGCAGTTTGGGCGGGGGCCAAGGAGCTAACTATGGCTACACCTTC,CASSLGGGQGANYGYTF
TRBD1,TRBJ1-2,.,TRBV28,TGTGCCAGCAGATTACAGGGGGCTAACTATGGCTACACCTTC,CASRLQGANYGYTF
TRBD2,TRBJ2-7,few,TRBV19,TGTGCCAGTAGCATAGCGGGAGCGGCTTACGAGCAGTACTTC,CASSIAGAAYEQYF
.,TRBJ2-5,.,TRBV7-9,TGTGCCAGCAGCTTAGGGGCCGGCTCGGGAATTGAGACCCAGTACTTC,CASSLGAGSGIETQYF
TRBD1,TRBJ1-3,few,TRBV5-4,TGTGCCAGCAGTCATCAGGGGGCCCCTTCTGGAAACACCATATATTTT,CASSHQGAPSGNTIYF
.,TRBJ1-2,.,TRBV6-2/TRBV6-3,TGTGCCAGCAGCCCTGAGTATCGGAGCTACACCTTC,CASSPEYRSYTF
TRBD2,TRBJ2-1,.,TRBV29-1,TGCAGCGCCGCGTCTGGACTAGGGTTATACAATGAGCAGTTCTTC,CSAASGLGLYNEQFF
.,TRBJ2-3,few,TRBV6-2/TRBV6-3,TGTGCCAGCAATAGGGGGGATACGCAGTATTTT,CASNRGDTQYF
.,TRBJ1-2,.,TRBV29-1,TGCAGCGTTGCCACACTCTATGGCTACACCTTC,CSVATLYGYTF
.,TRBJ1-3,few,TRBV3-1,TGTGCCAGCAGCCAAGGCAGAGGACAGAGCTCTGGAAACACCATATATTTT,CASSQGRGQSSGNTIYF
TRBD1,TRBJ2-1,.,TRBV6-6,TGTGCCAGCATAGGCGGAGGGACAGGGGGTTACGAGCAGTTCTTC,CASIGGGTGGYEQFF
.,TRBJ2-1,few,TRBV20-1,TGCAGTGCTAGAGTTGGGGGATCCTACAATGAGCAGTTCTTC,CSARVGGSYNEQFF
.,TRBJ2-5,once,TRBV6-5,TGTGCCAGCAGTTACTCCCGGGTGAAGACCCAGTACTTC,CASSYSRVKTQYF
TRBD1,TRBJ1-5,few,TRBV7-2,TGTGCCAGCAGCTTACTTGACAGGGACGGGCAGCCCCAGCATTTT,CASSLLDRDGQPQHF
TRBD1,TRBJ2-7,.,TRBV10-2,TGCGCCAGCTGTGGACAGGGGATCTACGAGCAGTACTTC,CASCGQGIYEQYF
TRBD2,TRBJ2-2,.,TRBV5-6,TGTGCCAGCAGCTCGTTAGCGGGAGGGAACACCGGGGAGCTGTTTTTT,CASSSLAGGNTGELFF
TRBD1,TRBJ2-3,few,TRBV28,TGTGCCAGCACCACAGGGGGACAGGGCGGGCAGTATTTT,CASTTGGQGGQYF
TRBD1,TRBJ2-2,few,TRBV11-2,TGTGCCAGCAGCTCTAAAACCCGGGACAGGCGAGGCGGGGAGCTGTTTTTT,CASSSKTRDRRGGELFF
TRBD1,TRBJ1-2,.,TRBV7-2,TGTGCCAGCAGCTGGGACAGGGTCATAAACTATGGCTACACCTTC,CASSWDRVINYGYTF
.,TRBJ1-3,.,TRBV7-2,TGTGCCAGCAGCTCACTGGGGTGGAACAAGGGAAACACCATATATTTT,CASSSLGWNKGNTIYF
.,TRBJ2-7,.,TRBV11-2,TGTGCCAGCAGGCCTATTAAGGGGAGGCCTACCTACGAGCAGTACTTC,CASRPIKGRPTYEQYF
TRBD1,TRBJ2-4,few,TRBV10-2,TGCGCCAGCAGTGAGTCTGGACAGGGGAACATTCAGTACTTC,CASSESGQGNIQYF
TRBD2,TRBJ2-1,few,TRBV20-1,TGCAGTGCGACAACCGGGACTAGCTCCTACAATGAGCAGTTCTTC,CSATTGTSSYNEQFF
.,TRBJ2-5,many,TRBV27,TGTGCCAGCAGTTTCACCAGGAGTTATCAAGAGACCCAGTACTTC,CASSFTRSYQETQYF
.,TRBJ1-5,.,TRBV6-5,TGTGCCAGCAGCCCAGATGGAGTGGGTCAGCCCCAGCATTTT,CASSPDGVGQPQHF
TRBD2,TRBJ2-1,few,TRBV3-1,TGTGCCAGCAGCCAAGATCTAAGGGCGGGAGAGAGGAATGAGCAGTTCTTC,CASSQDLRAGERNEQFF
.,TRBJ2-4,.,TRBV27,TGTGCCAGCAGTTTGGGGCGGACTACAGGAAACATTCAGTACTTC,CASSLGRTTGNIQYF
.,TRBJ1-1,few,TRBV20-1,TGCAGGTCAAAGGGGGGTGGAGGTGACACTGAAGCTTTCTTT,CRSKGGGGDTEAFF
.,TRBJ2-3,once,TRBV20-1,TGCAGTGCTCTATCTAGAGAGGGGGGACCCACAGATACGCAGTATTTT,CSALSREGGPTDTQYF
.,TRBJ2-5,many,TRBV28,TGTGCCAGCAGTTCCTCTCAGCAAGAGACCCAGTACTTC,CASSSSQQETQYF
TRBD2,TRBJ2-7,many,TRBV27,TGTGCCAGCAGCTTATCCAGCGGGATCATCTCCTACGAGCAGTACTTC,CASSLSSGIISYEQYF
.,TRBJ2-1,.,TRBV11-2,TGTGCCAGCAGCCCACTTCGAGAAAAATCCTACAATGAGCAGTTCTTC,CASSPLREKSYNEQFF
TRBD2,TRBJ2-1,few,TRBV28,TGTGCCAGCAGCCCCCCCGGGACTAGCGGGAGATCGGATGAGCAGTTCTTC,CASSPPGTSGRSDEQFF
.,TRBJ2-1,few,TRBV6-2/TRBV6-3,TGTGCCAGCAGTTATTTCGCACCCGGGACGACCAACAATGAGCAGTTCTTC,CASSYFAPGTTNNEQFF
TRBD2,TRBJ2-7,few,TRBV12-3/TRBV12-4,TGTGCCAGCAGTTCCGGGAGGGAAGGTATCCACCACGAGCAGTACTTC,CASSSGREGIHHEQYF
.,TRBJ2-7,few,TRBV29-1,TGCAGCGTTGAGGCCGGGACCACATCGGGCGAGCAGTACTTC,CSVEAGTTSGEQYF
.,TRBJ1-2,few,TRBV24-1,TGTGCCACCAGAGGGTACCGCCCCCTCTATGGCTACACCTTC,CATRGYRPLYGYTF
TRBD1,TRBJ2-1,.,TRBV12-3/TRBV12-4,TGTGCCAGCAGTTCGCAGGGGGCCGGTTGGGATGAGCAGTTCTTC,CASSSQGAGWDEQFF
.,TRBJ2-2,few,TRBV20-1,TGCAGTGCCGGAGGGATAAAAGGACTTAACACCGGGGAGCTGTTTTTT,CSAGGIKGLNTGELFF
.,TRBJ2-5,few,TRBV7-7,TGTGCTAGCAGCTCAGGGGGGTTGCCTATGACCCAGTACTTC,CASSSGGLPMTQYF
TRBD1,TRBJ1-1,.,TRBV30,TGTGCCTGGAGCCGGGACAGGCTGACTGAAGCTTTCTTT,CAWSRDRLTEAFF
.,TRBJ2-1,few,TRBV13,TGTGCCAGCAGCTCCCCGATGGGGTGGACTAACAATGAGCAGTTCTTC,CASSSPMGWTNNEQFF
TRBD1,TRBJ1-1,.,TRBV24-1,TGTGCCACCAGTGAAGGGACAGGGGTTTTCTTT,CATSEGTGVFF
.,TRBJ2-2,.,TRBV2,TGTGCCAGCAGAGAAACAGTTACCGGGGAGCTGTTTTTT,CASRETVTGELFF
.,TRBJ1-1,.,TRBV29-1,TGCAGCGTTGACGCCATCTTGGGCACTGAAGCTTTCTTT,CSVDAILGTEAFF
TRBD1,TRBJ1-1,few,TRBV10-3,TGTGCCATCAGTGGGCTGGGGACAGCGAACACTGAAGCTTTCTTT,CAISGLGTANTEAFF
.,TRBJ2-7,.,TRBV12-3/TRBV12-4,TGTGCCAGCAGTTTGGTACAGATCTACGAGCAGTACTTC,CASSLVQIYEQYF
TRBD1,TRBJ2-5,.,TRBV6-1,TGTGCCAGCAGTGAATGGACAGGGGAATTCGAGACCCAGTACTTC,CASSEWTGEFETQYF